The 17 T cell receptor beta chains in this list originate from one sample, sequenced in a study of response to subunit inactivated influenza vaccine (dated by TCRdb to the late 2010s). Library preparation was by RT-PCR. The listed sequencing device is Illumina HiSeq 2500. TCRdb applied fastp at Q25 and MiXCR to the public reads, then kept only in-frame beta chains. Rows merge per CDR3 protein into single entries with the most common DNA and genes. This sample gives 280,000 or so distinct CDR3 sequences in total; 21% of them show up just once. Clones ranked in the top ten supply around 9.6% of the sample. This specimen consisted of PBMCs from blood, obtained less than 22 months after vaccination. The receptors were gathered from a man aged 45 to 70 who received an inactivated influenza vaccine. Donor details come from another sample of the same person, matched by shared clones.

The chain employs TRBV12-3 or TRBV12-4 and TRBJ1-5; the D is unclear. This CDR3 spans 12 amino acids. Deletions cut 7 bases from V and 4 bases from J, with 8 bases between. This CDR3 is CASTALNQPQHF. Written as DNA, the CDR3 is TGTGCCAGCACAGCTCTGAATCAGCCCCAGCATTTT.

This clonotype was detected only a few times. The chain is built from TRBV4-2 and TRBJ1-5; 7 bases are a match to TRBD1. The germline gives CDR1 LGHNA, CDR2 YNFKEQ. The CDR3 has 18 amino acids. The V gene end was trimmed by 0 bases and the J gene end by 5 bases; junction bases not matched to a gene: 13. DNA for the CDR3: TGTGCCAGCAGCCAAGATCTGTTTGGGACAGAGAGGGATCAGCCCCAGCATTTT. Amino acids: CASSQDLFGTERDQPQHF.

The table lists this clonotype with a few counts. V gene TRBV19 combines with J gene TRBJ1-6; TRBD1 agrees at 7 bases. V gave up 3 bases and J gave up 7 bases; unmatched junction bases: 9. Germline CDR1 reads LNHDA; CDR2 reads SQIVND (reference sequence). The CDR3 is 16 residues long. The CDR3 protein is CASSMSTGVGNSPLHF. The CDR3 coding sequence is TGTGCCAGTAGTATGAGCACAGGGGTAGGGAATTCACCCCTCCACTTT.

This clonotype showed up many times. CDR3 coding DNA: TGTGCCAGCAGTTTGGGGCGGGGCAGGGATAATTCACCCCTCCACTTT. Translating gives CASSLGRGRDNSPLHF. This rearrangement joins TRBV27 to TRBJ1-6; a weak D match, TRBD1 (5 bases). Germline V lookup: CDR1 MNHEY, CDR2 SMNVEV (reference sequence). The CDR3 contains 16 residues. V lost 3 bases, J lost 5 bases, and 14 bases lay in between.

This clonotype was recorded many times. V usage is TRBV5-1 and J usage is TRBJ2-5; D gene unclear. Trimming removed 1 base at V and 2 bases at J, with 6 bases between. The CDR3 has 13 amino acids. The V gene's germline CDR1 is SGHRS and CDR2 YFSETQ. The CDR3 is CASSLNGQETQYF. Here the CDR3 DNA reads TGCGCCAGCAGCTTGAACGGGCAAGAGACCCAGTACTTC.

V gene TRBV7-6 combines with J gene TRBJ1-3; no clear D gene. The germline gives CDR1 SGHVS, CDR2 FNYEAQ. With 0 bases removed from V and 3 bases from J, the gap between germline ends came to 12 bases. The CDR3 consists of 16 residues. The CDR3 here is CASSLAATGSGNTIYF. The CDR3 DNA sequence: TGTGCCAGCAGCTTAGCCGCGACGGGGAGTGGAAACACCATATATTTT.

The chain has TRBV7-2 and TRBJ1-6; D remains unclear. V gave up 5 bases and J gave up 6 bases, with 17 bases separating them. The CDR3 has 16 residues. In germline, CDR1 is SGHTA, CDR2 FQGNSA. The CDR3 loop is CASSPQSGRFNSPLHF. In DNA form, the CDR3 reads TGTGCCAGCAGCCCACAATCCGGCCGGTTTAATTCACCCCTCCACTTT.

This sequence joins TRBV10-3 and TRBJ2-2; TRBD2 matches at 16 bases. The V gene's germline CDR1 is ENHRY and CDR2 SYGVKD. V shed 6 bases, J shed 0 bases, and the junction held 1 base outside the gene matches. CDR3 length equals 17 residues. DNA of the CDR3: TGTGCCATCAGAGGGACTAGCGGGGGGGCGAACACCGGGGAGCTGTTTTTT. Protein product: CAIRGTSGGANTGELFF.

V usage is TRBV20-1 and J usage is TRBJ2-7; D is possibly TRBD1 or TRBD2 (6 bases each). Germline CDR1 reads DFQATT; CDR2 reads SNEGSKA (reference sequence). V was cut by 5 bases and J by 2 bases, with 19 bases left in between. The CDR3 contains 15 residues. The CDR3 coding sequence is TGCAGTGCTGTAGCAACAGGAAGGGGGGCCTACGAGCAGTACTTC. It encodes CSAVATGRGAYEQYF.

The chain combines TRBV6-1 with TRBJ2-7, with 10 bases lining up with TRBD1. Germline assignment: CDR1 MNHNS and CDR2 SASEGT. V lost 6 bases to trimming and J lost 4 bases; unmatched junction nucleotides: 6. This CDR3 is built from 14 residues. CDR3 sequence (DNA): TGTGCCAGCAGCCCGGGACAGGGGAGGTACGAGCAGTACTTC. Encoded protein: CASSPGQGRYEQYF.

This clonotype was counted only a few times. The genes are TRBV5-1 and TRBJ1-4; tentatively, D is TRBD1 (5 bases). The CDR3 is made up of 15 amino acids. Germline V gene data show CDR1 as SGHRS and CDR2 as YFSETQ. Trimming pared 4 bases from V and 7 bases from J, leaving 17 bases between. The DNA for the CDR3 is TGCGCCAGCAGCGACCCGGGGGGAGGAGGTGAAAAACTGTTTTTT. Protein sequence: CASSDPGGGGEKLFF.

CDR3 bases: TGTGCCAGCAGCTTAGGGGCAGGGACAGGGTTGTACGAGCAGTACTTC. Encoded protein: CASSLGAGTGLYEQYF. The rearrangement links TRBV7-8 to TRBJ2-7, with TRBD1 matching over 9 bases. The J segment lost 4 bases and the V segment lost 1 base, leaving 8 bases of the junction unmatched. Germline V gene sequence: CDR1 SGHVS, CDR2 FQNEAQ. This CDR3 is built from 16 residues.

The chain uses TRBV20-1 and TRBJ2-5; 12 nucleotides line up with TRBD1. Per the germline V gene, CDR1 is DFQATT and CDR2 is SNEGSKA (reference sequence). This CDR3 has 15 residues. V was clipped by 4 bases and J by 2 bases; unmatched bases: 5. The CDR3 here is CSAIGTGGYQETQYF. In DNA form, the CDR3 reads TGCAGTGCTATAGGGACAGGGGGCTATCAAGAGACCCAGTACTTC.

The chain joins TRBV20-1 to TRBJ2-3, with unresolved D. CDR3 length: 14 residues. The germline V gene has CDR1 DFQATT and CDR2 SNEGSKA (reference sequence). V was shortened by 3 bases and J by 3 bases, with 13 bases between the two germline ends. The CDR3 sequence: CSARGWIGTDTQYF. In DNA, the CDR3 is TGCAGTGCTAGGGGATGGATTGGTACAGATACGCAGTATTTT.

This clonotype was seen more than once but under ten times. This rearrangement joins TRBV3-1 to TRBJ2-1; tentatively, D is TRBD1 (5 bases). The V and J ends lost 0 bases and 9 bases respectively, with 6 bases between them. CDR3 length: 12 amino acids. Germline V gene lookup returns CDR1 LGHDT and CDR2 YNNKEL (reference sequence). The CDR3: CASSQDTGEQFF. The CDR3 region has the DNA TGTGCCAGCAGCCAAGATACAGGTGAGCAGTTCTTC.

This clonotype was recorded a few times. This chain uses TRBV4-2 with TRBJ1-2; D unresolved. This CDR3 region has 16 residues. Germline-derived CDR1 and CDR2 are LGHNA and YNFKEQ. V lost 4 bases, J lost 2 bases, and 17 bases lay in between. The CDR3 sequence is CASSPALLSGNYGYTF. DNA of the CDR3: TGTGCCAGCAGCCCTGCCTTGCTGTCAGGCAACTATGGCTACACCTTC.

The chain recombines TRBV5-1 with TRBJ1-6; no reliable D call. The CDR3 spans 17 residues. The germline V gene encodes CDR1 SGHRS and CDR2 YFSETQ. V lost 0 bases, J lost 0 bases, and 10 bases lay in between. This chain's CDR3 is CASSLASANSYNSPLHF. Here the CDR3 DNA reads TGCGCCAGCAGCTTGGCCTCAGCCAACTCCTATAATTCACCCCTCCACTTT.